This T cell receptor (beta chain) appears in the sequencing data of a study of blood T cells in healthy people across ages. Whole-study results and caveats: Investigators viewed diversity estimates from one million T cells as underestimates, the study reported.

Then a second PCR, running about 6 to 11 cycles, was carried out with a sample-barcoded 5' primer and a J-beta primer mix. TCRdb redid the calling of the 5' RACE reads with MiXCR, one entry per CDR3 protein. In the table there are some 1.6 million distinct CDR3 sequences, approximately 32% of which are singletons. This clonotype was recorded many times. Its antigen is unknown. V was cut by 4 bases and J by 0 bases, with 9 bases left in between. CDR1 DFQATT and CDR2 SNEGSKA come from the germline V gene (reference sequence). The CDR3 has 14 residues. The TCR originated in a woman aged 30 to 39 in good health. Material for sequencing was blood. The chain employs TRBV20-1 and TRBJ1-4; D gene unclear. Written as DNA, the CDR3 is TGCAGTGCTAATAGAGAGGCAACTAATGAAAAACTGTTTTTT. It specifies CSANREATNEKLFF.